These T cell receptor beta chains were read from a single sample in a study of T cells in Graves' hyperthyroidism and ophthalmopathy. TCRdb re-analysed the multiplex PCR reads in MiXCR, keeping a single row per CDR3 protein. Among about 96,000 distinct CDR3 sequences listed, around 50% were seen once. Input material: blood. These TCRs come from a woman aged 35 to 49 with Graves' hyperthyroidism. Both conserved end residues are part of each CDR3. D genes are given only for firm matches. The size field is filled for only some rows; it gives once, few, many or a size class.

j_gene: TRBJ1-5
v_gene: TRBV7-9
d_gene: -
abundance: -
CDR3nt: TGTGCCAGCAGTTTTCGAGGAACTAGCAATCAGCCCCAGCATTTT
CDR3aa: CASSFRGTSNQPQHF

j_gene: TRBJ2-7
v_gene: TRBV12-3/TRBV12-4
d_gene: TRBD1
abundance: many
CDR3nt: TGTGCCAGCGGCCGGGACAGGGTCTACGAGCAGTACTTC
CDR3aa: CASGRDRVYEQYF

j_gene: TRBJ1-3
v_gene: TRBV6-5
d_gene: -
abundance: -
CDR3nt: TGTGCCAGCAGTTACCTGGGGATGAACACCATATATTTT
CDR3aa: CASSYLGMNTIYF

j_gene: TRBJ2-5
v_gene: TRBV7-3
d_gene: TRBD2
abundance: -
CDR3nt: TGTGCCAAACTTAGCGGGAGAGAGACCCAGTACTTC
CDR3aa: CAKLSGRETQYF

j_gene: TRBJ1-1
v_gene: TRBV6-6
d_gene: -
abundance: many
CDR3nt: TGTGCCAGCAGTTACGCGGGGAGGGGGGCTGAAGCTTTCTTT
CDR3aa: CASSYAGRGAEAFF

j_gene: TRBJ1-2
v_gene: TRBV7-2
d_gene: -
abundance: few
CDR3nt: TGTGCCAGCAGCTTCGGGTCCGGGGGCGGTGGCTACACCTTC
CDR3aa: CASSFGSGGGGYTF

j_gene: TRBJ2-3
v_gene: TRBV20-1
d_gene: TRBD1
abundance: -
CDR3nt: TGCAGTGCGCGGACAGGGGATACGCAGTATTTT
CDR3aa: CSARTGDTQYF

j_gene: TRBJ2-2
v_gene: TRBV7-2
d_gene: -
abundance: many
CDR3nt: TGTGCCAGCAGCTTAGCCCGGGATAAAACCGGGGAGCTGTTTTTT
CDR3aa: CASSLARDKTGELFF

j_gene: TRBJ1-1
v_gene: TRBV7-3
d_gene: -
abundance: -
CDR3nt: TGTGCCAGCAGCTTAGTGTCGGAGAATACTGAAGCTTTCTTT
CDR3aa: CASSLVSENTEAFF

j_gene: TRBJ1-5
v_gene: TRBV20-1
d_gene: TRBD1
abundance: many
CDR3nt: TGCAGTGCTAGAGGACAGGGGTATGGCAATCAGCCCCAGCATTTT
CDR3aa: CSARGQGYGNQPQHF

j_gene: TRBJ1-5
v_gene: TRBV5-1
d_gene: -
abundance: medium-sized
CDR3nt: TGCGCCAGCAGACGAGACACCGATAGCAATCAGCCCCAGCATTTT
CDR3aa: CASRRDTDSNQPQHF

j_gene: TRBJ2-7
v_gene: TRBV29-1
d_gene: TRBD2
abundance: -
CDR3nt: TGCAGCTTCGCGGGAGGGACCTACGAGCAGTACTTC
CDR3aa: CSFAGGTYEQYF

j_gene: TRBJ2-5
v_gene: TRBV12-3/TRBV12-4
d_gene: TRBD2
abundance: -
CDR3nt: TGTGCCAGCAGTCCGCGACTTGGACTAGCGGGAGGGGAGACCCAGTACTTC
CDR3aa: CASSPRLGLAGGETQYF

j_gene: TRBJ1-5
v_gene: TRBV19
d_gene: -
abundance: many
CDR3nt: TGTGCCAGTAGTATATCACAGGGTCAGCCCCAGCATTTT
CDR3aa: CASSISQGQPQHF

j_gene: TRBJ1-3
v_gene: TRBV7-9
d_gene: TRBD1
abundance: -
CDR3nt: TGTGCCAGCAGCCTGACAGGGACGGGGGCCCGAGGGGGAAACACCATATATTTT
CDR3aa: CASSLTGTGARGGNTIYF

j_gene: TRBJ1-5
v_gene: TRBV10-3
d_gene: TRBD1
abundance: few
CDR3nt: TGTGCCATCAGCGGGACAGACTATAGCAATCAGCCCCAGCATTTT
CDR3aa: CAISGTDYSNQPQHF